This T cell receptor (beta chain) was recorded in a study of T cell repertoires in cytomegalovirus infection. CDR3 length: 14 residues. V shed 3 bases, J shed 5 bases, and the junction held 4 bases outside the gene matches. MiXCR, applied by TCRdb to the reads, yields one record per CDR3 protein. This sample carries about 360,000 distinct CDR3 sequences, about 35% of them seen once, and the ten largest clones take 13%. Notes on this clonotype: Antigen unknown.

This TCR was sampled from a human donor in good health (CMV status not recorded). Some clones in this sample may be carry-over from other donors' samples. The chain has TRBV12-3 or TRBV12-4 and TRBJ2-3; TRBD2 aligns across 8 bases. The sample here was cultured PBMCs, taken from culture after CMV antigen stimulation. The CDR3 sequence is CASSFRLAGDTQYF. The CDR3, as DNA: TGTGCCAGCAGTTTTCGGCTAGCGGGAGATACGCAGTATTTT.